This T cell receptor (beta chain) stems from a study of OX40 agonist ivuxolimab in advanced cancers. Background on the study: People who had prior anti-PD-1, anti-PD-L1 or anti-CTLA-4 therapy could take part, and 40% had some. Study-level points and caveats: The study found that CD8+ T cells averaged more expanded clones than CD4+. Some patients who did not respond also had low normalized T-cell clonal expansion. Patients who responded partially at 0.1-3.0 mg/kg showed clonal expansion ranking among the lowest.

Sequenced by immunoSEQ multiplex PCR; TCRdb stores in-frame clones only, minus some. The data show tens of thousands of clones, approximately 85% seen once. The CDR3 is made up of 18 amino acids. Germline CDR1 and CDR2: MDHEN and SYDVKM. V was clipped by 5 bases and J by 5 bases; unmatched bases: 12. Turning to this clone: Antigen unknown.

This TCR derives from an adult with an advanced solid tumor such as melanoma, head and neck, liver or kidney cancer. The sample consisted of CD4+ or CD8+ T cells sorted from blood, taken in a trial of the OX40 agonist ivuxolimab. The chain recombines TRBV28 with TRBJ2-2, with TRBD1 identical over 12 bases. The CDR3 spells CASSARDRGRPTTGELFF. The CDR3 DNA is TGTGCCAGCAGTGCACGGGACAGGGGGCGACCGACGACCGGGGAGCTGTTTTTT. Filled out from reference TRBV28 and TRBJ2-2, the complete variable domain reads DVKVTQSSRYLVKRTGEKVFLECVQDMDHENMFWYRQDPGLGLRLIYFSYDVKMKEKGDIPEGYSVSREKKERFSLILESASTNQTSMYLCASSARDRGRPTTGELFFGEGSRLTVL.